The rows below give T cell receptor beta chains drawn from one sample of a study of cytomegalovirus exposure and HLA in healthy donors. Some clones are missing from TCRdb's copy, which holds only in-frame ones; the method was immunoSEQ multiplex PCR. The data contain under 300,000 clones, 80% to 90% of them seen just once; the ten biggest clones take up around 1%. The sequenced sample was PBMCs. The receptors were sampled from a woman under 30 in good health and CMV-seronegative. Both conserved end residues are trimmed from each CDR3. Size is stated for part of the rows, as once, few or many counts, or as a class when the clone is expanded.

v_call	clone_size	j_call	cdr3_aa
TRBV13	once	TRBJ1-4	ASSLRTGGRWGMNEKLF
TRBV5-1	NA	TRBJ1-6	ASSSSPGTNNSPLH
TRBV5-1	NA	TRBJ2-1	ASSLGSSSYNEQF
TRBV6-5	few	TRBJ2-1	ASSYERGPNEQF
TRBV5-4	NA	TRBJ1-1	ASSLGPGANTEAF
TRBV7-2	NA	TRBJ1-5	ASSLSVRQPQH
TRBV27	once	TRBJ2-1	ASSWTHPNNEQF
TRBV4-2	NA	TRBJ2-2	ASSQESLAGGPGTGELF
TRBV6-5	NA	TRBJ2-7	ASRKDRGHEQY
TRBV25-1	once	TRBJ1-4	ASGDFSTNEKLF
TRBV15	once	TRBJ1-5	ATSRATRVSNQPQH